A selection of T cell receptor beta chains follows, all from one sample in a study of blood T cell repertoires in COVID-19. Generated by immunoSEQ multiplex PCR, the TCRdb table keeps only in-frame clones and is missing some. The sample shows around 210,000 clones, approximately 87% of them seen only once. The specimen sequenced was peripheral blood. Receptor source: a woman aged 70-85 years with acute or convalescent COVID-19. Each CDR3 is given with its conserved first and last residue. Fields, in order: clone size, J gene, V gene, D gene, CDR3 DNA, CDR3 protein. D genes are given only for firm matches. The listing skips clone size in some rows; elsewhere it reads once, few, many or a size class.

>-|TRBJ2-1|TRBV12-3/TRBV12-4|TRBD1
TGTGCCAGCAGCACGGACAGGCCGTTTCGTCAGATCTTC
CASSTDRPFRQIF
>-|TRBJ1-6|TRBV2|TRBD1
TGTGCCAGCAGGATCACAGGGGAAAATTCACCCCTCCACTTT
CASRITGENSPLHF
>-|TRBJ2-3|TRBV19|TRBD2
TGTGCCAGTATGGAGGCTAGCGGGATCGGGACAGATACGCAGTATTTT
CASMEASGIGTDTQYF
>-|TRBJ1-4|TRBV6-6|TRBD1
TGTGCCAGCACCGGGACAGTAACTAATGAAAAACTGTTTTTT
CASTGTVTNEKLFF
>-|TRBJ2-3|TRBV5-1|-
TGCGCCAGCAGCGAAGGGTTGGAGGACACAGATACGCAGTATTTT
CASSEGLEDTDTQYF
>-|TRBJ2-2|TRBV19|TRBD1
TGTGCCAGTAGTATGACAGGGGGGAACACCGGGGAGCTGTTTTTT
CASSMTGGNTGELFF
>-|TRBJ1-4|TRBV18|-
TGTGCCAGCTCACCAGGGCTCGACGAAAAACTGTTTTTT
CASSPGLDEKLFF
>-|TRBJ1-1|TRBV28|TRBD1
TGTGCCAGCAGTTTCCAGGTCCCAGGGGGGAACACTGAAGCTTTCTTT
CASSFQVPGGNTEAFF
>-|TRBJ1-4|TRBV5-6|TRBD1
TGTGCCAGCAGCTCCGGGGACAGGGCGAGTGAAAAACTGTTTTTT
CASSSGDRASEKLFF
>-|TRBJ2-7|TRBV9|TRBD2
TGTGCCAGCAGCGTAGGTGGTAGCGGGCCTACGTCCGAGCAGTACTTC
CASSVGGSGPTSEQYF
>-|TRBJ1-3|TRBV12-3/TRBV12-4|TRBD1
TGTGCCAGCAGGTTAATGGACAGGGCCTATTTT
CASRLMDRAYF
>-|TRBJ1-2|TRBV6-5|-
TGTGCCAGCAGTCTCCAAACTTATGGCTACACCTTC
CASSLQTYGYTF
>-|TRBJ2-2|TRBV5-1|TRBD2
TGCGCCAGCAGCTTGCTAGCGGGGGGAGCCGGGGAGCTGTTTTTT
CASSLLAGGAGELFF
>-|TRBJ2-5|TRBV3-1/TRBV3-2|-
TGTGCCAGCAGCCAACTCCGGGACCAAGAGACCCAGTACTTC
CASSQLRDQETQYF
>-|TRBJ2-7|TRBV19|-
TGTGCCAGTAGTATTTTCCTAGCGCCTCCCTACGAGCAGTACTTC
CASSIFLAPPYEQYF
>-|TRBJ2-7|TRBV29-1|-
TGCAGCGTCACCCGCCCCGGGAAGTACGAGCAGTACTTC
CSVTRPGKYEQYF
>few|TRBJ1-5|TRBV11-2|-
TGTGCCAGCAGCATAGAGAACAGGGAGAGGGTTTATAGCAATCAGCCCCAGCATTTT
CASSIENRERVYSNQPQHF
>-|TRBJ2-3|TRBV19|-
TGTGCCAGTAGTATAGGCTACTCAGATACGCAGTATTTT
CASSIGYSDTQYF
>once|TRBJ1-4|TRBV7-9|TRBD1
TGTGCCAGCAGCTTAGGACAGGGGGTGGATGAAAAACTGTTTTTT
CASSLGQGVDEKLFF
>-|TRBJ1-2|TRBV28|-
TGTGCCAGCGGAGAATATGGCTACACCTTC
CASGEYGYTF
>-|TRBJ1-3|TRBV19|TRBD1
TGTGCCAGTAGTATCCTCCCCGGGACAGGGGGCTATGGAAACACCATATATTTT
CASSILPGTGGYGNTIYF
>few|TRBJ1-2|TRBV7-2|TRBD1
TGTGCCAGCAGCTTAGCGGGGGGACAGAACTATGGCTACACCTTC
CASSLAGGQNYGYTF
>-|TRBJ2-7|TRBV29-1|TRBD1
TGCAGCGTTGTAGGAGGACAGGCTGGTGTAGAGCAGTACTTC
CSVVGGQAGVEQYF
>once|TRBJ2-6|TRBV25-1|TRBD2
TGTGCCAGCAGTGAACACGCGGGGGGCGGCTCTGGGGCCAACGTCCTGACTTTC
CASSEHAGGGSGANVLTF
>-|TRBJ2-1|TRBV5-6|-
TGTGCCAGCAGATCCAACCTCCAGGAGTTCTTC
CASRSNLQEFF
>-|TRBJ2-2|TRBV19|-
TGTCCCTGTTTGCCACAGGCGGCCGGGGAGCTGTTTTTT
CPCLPQAAGELFF
>-|TRBJ1-2|TRBV5-5|-
TGTGCCAGCAGCTTGTCGCCAGCTAACTATGGCTACACCTTC
CASSLSPANYGYTF
>-|TRBJ1-1|TRBV6-6|TRBD1
TGTGCCAGCACCGGGACAGGGACGAACACTGAAGCTTTCTTT
CASTGTGTNTEAFF
>-|TRBJ2-5|TRBV11-2|-
TGTGCCAGCAGCTTAGATATTACCCCCCAGGGTGCGGGGGAGACCCAGTACTTC
CASSLDITPQGAGETQYF
>-|TRBJ1-5|TRBV5-5|-
TGTGCCAGCAGTTATACAGGGTCCCTCAATCAGCCCCAGCATTTT
CASSYTGSLNQPQHF
>-|TRBJ1-1|TRBV12-5|TRBD1
TGTGCTAGTGGTTTGATAAGACAGGGGGTGACTGAAGCTTTCTTT
CASGLIRQGVTEAFF
>-|TRBJ1-2|TRBV3-1/TRBV3-2|TRBD1
TGTGCCAGCAGCCGCGGACAGGGGATGGGTAACTATGGCTACACCTTC
CASSRGQGMGNYGYTF
>-|TRBJ2-2|TRBV4-2|TRBD2
TGTGCCAGCAGCCGGACTAGCGGCTTCACCGGGGAGCTGTTTTTT
CASSRTSGFTGELFF
>-|TRBJ1-1|TRBV12-3/TRBV12-4|TRBD1
TGTGCCAGCAGAAAAACAGGGGCCACTGAAGCTTTCTTT
CASRKTGATEAFF
>-|TRBJ2-7|TRBV7-9|TRBD2
TGTGCCAGCAGCTTAGGCGGGAGCCCCTACGAGCAGTACTTC
CASSLGGSPYEQYF
>-|TRBJ2-2|TRBV27|TRBD1
TGTGCCAGCAGTTTCTGGACAGGGGACACCGGGGAGCTGTTTTTT
CASSFWTGDTGELFF
>once|TRBJ2-1|TRBV5-1|TRBD2
TGCGCCAGCAGCTTGAACGGGGGGTCGTACAATGAGCAGTTCTTC
CASSLNGGSYNEQFF
>-|TRBJ2-1|TRBV7-2|-
TGTGCCAGCAGCGGAGGAAGCGGTGAGCAGTTCTTC
CASSGGSGEQFF
>-|TRBJ2-1|TRBV11-3|-
TGTGCCAGCAGCCACATCGGCGGGCTCTACAATGAGCAGTTCTTC
CASSHIGGLYNEQFF
>-|TRBJ1-1|TRBV19|TRBD1
TGTGCCAGTAGGGAGACAGGGGCTGACACTGAAGCTTTCTTT
CASRETGADTEAFF
>-|TRBJ1-2|TRBV18|-
TGTGCCAGCTCACCGCCAGGGTCCCCTTTCTACACCTTC
CASSPPGSPFYTF
>-|TRBJ1-2|TRBV2|-
TGTGCCAGCAGTGAAGCGCTTAGCAGCCTAGTCTATGGCTACACCTTC
CASSEALSSLVYGYTF
>-|TRBJ1-1|TRBV2|-
TGTGCCAGCAGTGCGAAGGGAGACACTGAAGCTTTCTTT
CASSAKGDTEAFF
>-|TRBJ2-1|TRBV6-1|-
TGTGCCAGCAGTGAAATTGGCGGAGGGCATCAGCAGTTCTTC
CASSEIGGGHQQFF
>-|TRBJ1-1|TRBV18|-
TGTGCCAGCTCCCCCTTTGTAGGGGCAGGGAACACTGAAGCTTTCTTT
CASSPFVGAGNTEAFF
>-|TRBJ1-5|TRBV15|-
TGTGCCACCAGCAGAGATAGGGGGGGGGCTGATCAGCCCCAGCATTTT
CATSRDRGGADQPQHF
>-|TRBJ2-5|TRBV3-1/TRBV3-2|-
TGTGCCACCCAAACCACTCCTAAGACCCAGTACTTC
CATQTTPKTQYF
>-|TRBJ2-7|TRBV28|-
TGTGCCAGCAGTTTCCTCCACGAGCAGTACTTC
CASSFLHEQYF
>-|TRBJ1-4|TRBV5-1|-
TGCGCCAGCAGTTATTCAACAGGTCTTGGTGGTGAAAAACTGTTTTTT
CASSYSTGLGGEKLFF
>-|TRBJ2-2|TRBV29-1|-
TGCAGCGTTCGCGGGGATGGCACCGGGGAGCTGTTTTTT
CSVRGDGTGELFF
>once|TRBJ2-2|TRBV25-1|TRBD1
TGTGCCAGCAGCGGACAGGGAAGAACCGGGGAGCTGTTTTTT
CASSGQGRTGELFF
>once|TRBJ2-1|TRBV29-1|TRBD2
TGCAGCGCTATGACTAGCGGGGGTACCTACAATGAGCAGTTCTTC
CSAMTSGGTYNEQFF
>-|TRBJ2-7|TRBV6-2/TRBV6-3|-
TGTGCCAGCAGCAATCGGGTCGAGCAGTACTTC
CASSNRVEQYF
>-|TRBJ2-5|TRBV11-2|TRBD2
TGTGCCAGCAGCTTTGGACTAGCGGGGGGCCAAGAGACCCAGTACTTC
CASSFGLAGGQETQYF
>-|TRBJ1-5|TRBV12-3/TRBV12-4|-
TGTGCCAGCAGCTTGGGCCAGCCCCAGCATTTT
CASSLGQPQHF
>few|TRBJ1-5|TRBV20-1|TRBD1
TGCAGTGCTAGTTCGATGGAGGACAGGGCCAATCAGCCCCAGCATTTT
CSASSMEDRANQPQHF
>-|TRBJ1-6|TRBV4-2|-
TGTGCCAGCAGCCAGGGACCGAGGGGGAATTCACCCCTCCACTTT
CASSQGPRGNSPLHF